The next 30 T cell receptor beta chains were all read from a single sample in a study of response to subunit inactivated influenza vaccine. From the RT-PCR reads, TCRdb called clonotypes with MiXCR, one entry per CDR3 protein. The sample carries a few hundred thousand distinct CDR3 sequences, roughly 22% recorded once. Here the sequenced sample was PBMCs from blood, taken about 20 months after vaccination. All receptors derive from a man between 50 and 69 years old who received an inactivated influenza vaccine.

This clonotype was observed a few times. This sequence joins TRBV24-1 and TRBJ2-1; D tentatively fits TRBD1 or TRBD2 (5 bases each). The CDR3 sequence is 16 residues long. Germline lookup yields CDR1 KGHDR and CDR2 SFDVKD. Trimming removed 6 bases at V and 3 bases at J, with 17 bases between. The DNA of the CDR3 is TGTGCCACCAGTTCCCAAGGGACGGAGGTCTACAATGAGCAGTTCTTC. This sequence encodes CATSSQGTEVYNEQFF.

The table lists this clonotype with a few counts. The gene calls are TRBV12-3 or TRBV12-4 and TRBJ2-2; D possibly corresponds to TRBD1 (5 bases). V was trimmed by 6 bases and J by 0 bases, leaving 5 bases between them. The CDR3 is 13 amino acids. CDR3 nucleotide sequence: TGTGCCAGCAGGACAGCGAACACCGGGGAGCTGTTTTTT. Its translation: CASRTANTGELFF.

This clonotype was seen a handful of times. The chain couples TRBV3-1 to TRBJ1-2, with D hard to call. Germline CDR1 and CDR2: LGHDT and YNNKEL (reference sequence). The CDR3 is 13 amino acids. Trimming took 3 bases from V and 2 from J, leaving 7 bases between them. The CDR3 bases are TGTGCCAGCAGCCATCAACAGAACTATGGCTACACCTTC. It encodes CASSHQQNYGYTF.

The CDR3 nucleotides are TGCGCCAGCCAGGGGGGGGACGAGCAGTACTTC. It codes for CASQGGDEQYF. This chain joins TRBV5-1 and TRBJ2-7; either TRBD1 or TRBD2 may supply D (7 bases each). The CDR3 spans 11 residues. Trimming left V 7 bases short and J 5 bases short, with 10 bases between. Germline CDR1 and CDR2: SGHRS and YFSETQ.

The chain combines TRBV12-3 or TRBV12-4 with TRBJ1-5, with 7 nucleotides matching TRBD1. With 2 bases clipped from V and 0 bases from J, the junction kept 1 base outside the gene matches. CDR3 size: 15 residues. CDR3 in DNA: TGTGCCAGCAGTTTACAGGGGGGTAGCAATCAGCCCCAGCATTTT. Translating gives CASSLQGGSNQPQHF.

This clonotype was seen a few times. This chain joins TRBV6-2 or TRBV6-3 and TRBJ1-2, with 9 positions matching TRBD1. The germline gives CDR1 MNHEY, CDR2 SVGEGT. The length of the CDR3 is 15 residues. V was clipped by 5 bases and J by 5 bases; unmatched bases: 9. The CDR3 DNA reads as TGTGCCAGCAGTCGACCGGACAGGGGAGGGTATGGCTACACCTTC. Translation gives CASSRPDRGGYGYTF.

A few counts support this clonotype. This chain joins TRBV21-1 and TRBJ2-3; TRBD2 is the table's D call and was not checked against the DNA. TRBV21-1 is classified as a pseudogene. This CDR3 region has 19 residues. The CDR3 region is CASSLRPGTSGKCTDTQYF. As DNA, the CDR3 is TGTGCCAGCAGCCTCCGACCGGGGACTAGCGGGAAGTGCACAGATACGCAGTATTTT.

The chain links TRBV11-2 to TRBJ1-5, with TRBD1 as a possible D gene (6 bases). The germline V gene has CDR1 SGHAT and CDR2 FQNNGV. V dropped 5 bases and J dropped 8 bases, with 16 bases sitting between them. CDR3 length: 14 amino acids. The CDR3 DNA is TGTGCCAGCAGCCCTCGGGACACCCAGGAGCCCCAGCATTTT. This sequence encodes CASSPRDTQEPQHF. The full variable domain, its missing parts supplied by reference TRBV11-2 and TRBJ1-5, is EAGVAQSPRYKIIEKRQSVAFWCNPISGHATLYWYQQILGQGPKLLIQFQNNGVVDDSQLPKDRFSAERLKGVDSTLKIQPAKLEDSAVYLCASSPRDTQEPQHFGDGTRLSIL.

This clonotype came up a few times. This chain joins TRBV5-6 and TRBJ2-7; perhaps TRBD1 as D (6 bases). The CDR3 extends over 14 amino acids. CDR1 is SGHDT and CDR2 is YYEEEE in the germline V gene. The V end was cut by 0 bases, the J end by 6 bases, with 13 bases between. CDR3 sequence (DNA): TGTGCCAGCAGCTTGGCTGATCCAGGGGCCGAGCAGTACTTC. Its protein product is CASSLADPGAEQYF.

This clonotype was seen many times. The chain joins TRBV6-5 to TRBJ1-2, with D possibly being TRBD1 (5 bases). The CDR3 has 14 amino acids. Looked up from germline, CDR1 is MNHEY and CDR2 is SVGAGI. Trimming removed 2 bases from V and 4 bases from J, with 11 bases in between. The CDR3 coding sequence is TGTGCCAGCAGTTACCGGGGGATAGGCTATGGCTACACCTTC. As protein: CASSYRGIGYGYTF.

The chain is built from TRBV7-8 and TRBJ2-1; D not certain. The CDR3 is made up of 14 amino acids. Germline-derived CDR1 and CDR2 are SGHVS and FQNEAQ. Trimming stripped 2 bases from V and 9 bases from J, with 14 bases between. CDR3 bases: TGTGCCAGCAGCTTACTCCTCGGCGGTTTTGAGCAGTTCTTC. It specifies CASSLLLGGFEQFF.

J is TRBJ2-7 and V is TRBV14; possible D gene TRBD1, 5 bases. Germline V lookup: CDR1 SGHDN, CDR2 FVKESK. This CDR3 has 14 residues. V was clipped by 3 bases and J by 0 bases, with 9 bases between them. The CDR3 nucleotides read TGTGCCAGCAGCCAGGGGCACAGCTCCTACGAGCAGTACTTC. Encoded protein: CASSQGHSSYEQYF.

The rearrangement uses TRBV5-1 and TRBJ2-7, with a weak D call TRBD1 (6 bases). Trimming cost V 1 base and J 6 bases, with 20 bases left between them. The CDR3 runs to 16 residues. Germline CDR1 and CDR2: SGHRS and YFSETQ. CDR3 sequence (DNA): TGCGCCAGCAGCTTGTCTCCAGGGGCATTATCAGGCGAGCAGTACTTC. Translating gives CASSLSPGALSGEQYF.

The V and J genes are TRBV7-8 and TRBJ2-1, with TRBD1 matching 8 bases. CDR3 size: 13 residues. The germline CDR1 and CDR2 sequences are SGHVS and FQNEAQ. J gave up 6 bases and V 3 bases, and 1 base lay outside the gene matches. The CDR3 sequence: CASSLDRVNEQFF. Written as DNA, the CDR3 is TGTGCCAGCAGCTTGGACAGGGTCAATGAGCAGTTCTTC.

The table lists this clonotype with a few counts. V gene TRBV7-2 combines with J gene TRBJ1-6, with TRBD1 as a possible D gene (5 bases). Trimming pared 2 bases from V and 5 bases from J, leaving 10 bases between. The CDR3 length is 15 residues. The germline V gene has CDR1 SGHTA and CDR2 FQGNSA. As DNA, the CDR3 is TGTGCCAGCAGCTTATCAAAACAGGATAATTCACCCCTCCACTTT. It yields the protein CASSLSKQDNSPLHF.

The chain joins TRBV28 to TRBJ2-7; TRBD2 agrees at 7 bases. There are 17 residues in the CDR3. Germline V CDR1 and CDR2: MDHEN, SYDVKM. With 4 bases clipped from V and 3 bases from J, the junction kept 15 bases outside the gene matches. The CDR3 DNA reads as TGTGCCAGCAGTTCATCCTGGGGGGGGGAGCCGGGCTACGAGCAGTACTTC. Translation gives CASSSSWGGEPGYEQYF.

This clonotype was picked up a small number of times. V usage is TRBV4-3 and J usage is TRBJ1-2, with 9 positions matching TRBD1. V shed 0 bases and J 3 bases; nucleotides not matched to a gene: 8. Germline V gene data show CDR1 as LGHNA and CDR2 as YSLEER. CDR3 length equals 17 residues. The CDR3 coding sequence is TGCGCCAGCAGCCAAGACCTACAGGGGGCTATCGACTATGGCTACACCTTC. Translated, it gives CASSQDLQGAIDYGYTF.

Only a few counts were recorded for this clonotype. CDR3 sequence: CASSLGTTNEKLFF. CDR3 in DNA: TGTGCCAGCAGTTTGGGGACAACTAATGAAAAACTGTTTTTT. The chain recombines TRBV28 with TRBJ1-4, with D unresolved. Per germline, CDR1 MDHEN and CDR2 SYDVKM. V was clipped by 3 bases and J by 0 bases, with 5 bases between them. This CDR3 region has 14 residues.

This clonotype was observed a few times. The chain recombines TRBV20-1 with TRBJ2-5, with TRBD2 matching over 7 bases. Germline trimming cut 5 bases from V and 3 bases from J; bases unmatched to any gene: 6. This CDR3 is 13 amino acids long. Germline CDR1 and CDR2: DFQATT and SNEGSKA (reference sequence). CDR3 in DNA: TGCAGTGCTGCGTACGGGAGGAAAGAGACCCAGTACTTC. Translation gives CSAAYGRKETQYF.

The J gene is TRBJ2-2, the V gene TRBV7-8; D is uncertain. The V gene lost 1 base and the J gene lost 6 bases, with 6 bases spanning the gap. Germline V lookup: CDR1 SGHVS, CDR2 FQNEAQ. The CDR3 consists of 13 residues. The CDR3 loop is CASSLVGPGELFF. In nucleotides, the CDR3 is TGTGCCAGCAGCTTAGTAGGCCCCGGGGAGCTGTTTTTT.

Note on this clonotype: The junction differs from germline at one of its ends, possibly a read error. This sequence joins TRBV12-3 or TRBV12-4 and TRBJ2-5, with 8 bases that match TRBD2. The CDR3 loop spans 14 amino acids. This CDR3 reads CASSLGDAAGGLDF. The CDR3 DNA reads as TGTGCCAGCAGTTTAGGTGATGCGGCGGGAGGCCTCGACTTC.

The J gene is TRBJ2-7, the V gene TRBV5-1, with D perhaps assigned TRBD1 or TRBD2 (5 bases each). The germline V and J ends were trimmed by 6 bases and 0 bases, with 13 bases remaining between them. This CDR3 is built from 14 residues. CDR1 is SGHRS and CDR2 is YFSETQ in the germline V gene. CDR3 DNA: TGCGCCAGCATGAGGGGAACTGCCTCCTACGAGCAGTACTTC. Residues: CASMRGTASYEQYF.

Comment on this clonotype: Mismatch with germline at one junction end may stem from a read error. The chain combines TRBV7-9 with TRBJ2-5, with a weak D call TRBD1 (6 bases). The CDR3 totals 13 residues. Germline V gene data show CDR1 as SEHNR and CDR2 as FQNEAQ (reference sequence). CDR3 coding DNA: TGTGCCAGCAGGTTAGGACAGCAAGAGACCCAGTACTTC. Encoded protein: CASRLGQQETQYF.

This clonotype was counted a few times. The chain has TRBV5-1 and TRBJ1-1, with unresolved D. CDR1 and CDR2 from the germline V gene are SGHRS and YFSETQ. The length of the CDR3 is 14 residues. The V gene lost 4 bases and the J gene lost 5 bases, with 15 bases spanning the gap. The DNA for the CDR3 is TGCGCCAGCAGCGCAGACCCCTCCAATACTGAAGCTTTCTTT. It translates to CASSADPSNTEAFF.

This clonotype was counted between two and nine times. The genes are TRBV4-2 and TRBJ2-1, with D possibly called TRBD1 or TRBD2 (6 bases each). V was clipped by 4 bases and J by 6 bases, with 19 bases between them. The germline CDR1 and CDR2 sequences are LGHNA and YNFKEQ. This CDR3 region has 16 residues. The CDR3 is CASSPRPGAYTNEQFF. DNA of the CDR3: TGTGCCAGCAGCCCTCGGCCGGGGGCTTATACCAATGAGCAGTTCTTC.

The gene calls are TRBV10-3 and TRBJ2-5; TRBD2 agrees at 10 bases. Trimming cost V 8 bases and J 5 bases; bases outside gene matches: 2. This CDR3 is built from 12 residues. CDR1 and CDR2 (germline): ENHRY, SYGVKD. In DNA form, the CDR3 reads TGTGCCATCTCGACTAGCGGGGAGACCCAGTACTTC. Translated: CAISTSGETQYF.

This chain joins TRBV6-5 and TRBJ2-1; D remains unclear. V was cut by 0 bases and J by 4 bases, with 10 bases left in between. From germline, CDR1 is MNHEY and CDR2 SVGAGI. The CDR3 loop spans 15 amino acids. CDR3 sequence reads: CASSYSANKYNEQFF. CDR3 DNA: TGTGCCAGCAGTTACTCCGCGAATAAGTACAATGAGCAGTTCTTC.

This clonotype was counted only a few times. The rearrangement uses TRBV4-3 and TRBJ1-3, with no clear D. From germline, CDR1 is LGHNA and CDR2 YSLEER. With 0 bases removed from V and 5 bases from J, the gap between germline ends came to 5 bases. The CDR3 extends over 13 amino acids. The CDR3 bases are TGCGCCAGCAGCCAAGATCATCGAAACACCATATATTTT. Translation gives CASSQDHRNTIYF.

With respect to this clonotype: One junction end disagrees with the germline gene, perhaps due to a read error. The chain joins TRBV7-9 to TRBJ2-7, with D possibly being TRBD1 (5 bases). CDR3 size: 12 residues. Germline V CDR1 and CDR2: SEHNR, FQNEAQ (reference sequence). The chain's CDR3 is CASSLEMGQIDF. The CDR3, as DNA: TGTGCCAGCAGCTTAGAAATGGGGCAGATCGACTTC.

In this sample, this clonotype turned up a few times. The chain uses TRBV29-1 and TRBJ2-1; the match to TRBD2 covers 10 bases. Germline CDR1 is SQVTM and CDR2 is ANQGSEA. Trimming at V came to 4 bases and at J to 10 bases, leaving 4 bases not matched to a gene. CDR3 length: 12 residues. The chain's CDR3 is CSVGLAGREQFF. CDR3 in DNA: TGCAGCGTTGGACTAGCGGGCAGGGAGCAGTTCTTC.